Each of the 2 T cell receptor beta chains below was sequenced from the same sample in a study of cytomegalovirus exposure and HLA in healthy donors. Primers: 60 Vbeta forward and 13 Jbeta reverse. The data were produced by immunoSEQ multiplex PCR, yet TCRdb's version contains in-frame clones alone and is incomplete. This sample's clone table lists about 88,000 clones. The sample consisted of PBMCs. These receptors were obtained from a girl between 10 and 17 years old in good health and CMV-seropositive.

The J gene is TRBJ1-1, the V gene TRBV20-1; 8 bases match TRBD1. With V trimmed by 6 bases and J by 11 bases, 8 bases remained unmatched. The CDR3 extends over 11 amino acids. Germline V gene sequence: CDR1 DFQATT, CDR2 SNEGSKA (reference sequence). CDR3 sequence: CSAETGAFAFF. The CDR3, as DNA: TGCAGTGCAGAGACAGGGGCCTTTGCTTTCTTT.

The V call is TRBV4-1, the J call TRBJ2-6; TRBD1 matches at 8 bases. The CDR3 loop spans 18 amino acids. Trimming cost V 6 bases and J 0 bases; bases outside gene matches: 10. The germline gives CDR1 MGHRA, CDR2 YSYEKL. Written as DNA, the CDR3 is TGCGCCAGCAGTTCCGAATGGGACAGGAACTCTGGGGCCAACGTCCTGACTTTC. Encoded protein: CASSSEWDRNSGANVLTF.